The clone carrying this TCR beta chain was seen a single time. Its specificity is not known. The data are from a study of CD4+ T cells in melanoma. Clones were sequenced by immunoSEQ multiplex PCR, and TCRdb holds only the in-frame ones, with some missing. In the table there are 11,000 to 15,000 clones, roughly 63% of which are singletons. Findings and limits, study-wide: A reported correlation linked neoantigen-specific CD4+ T cells to CD8+, macrophage and B cell function. Reportedly, melanoma neoantigen-specific CD4+ T cells showed varied differentiation states.

The sample consisted of cells from a culture (not recorded whether cultured in vitro). This clonotype was sampled from a human donor with melanoma.

CDR3 nucleotide sequence: TGTGCCAGCAGTTCTTTGGACAGGTTGAGGAGTCGGTACAATGAGCAGTTCTTC. This sequence encodes CASSSLDRLRSRYNEQFF. This chain joins TRBV27 and TRBJ2-1; 7 bases line up with TRBD1. The V segment lost 4 bases and the J segment 4 bases; nucleotides outside the gene matches: 16. This CDR3 is 18 amino acids long. Germline CDR1 MNHEY, CDR2 SMNVEV (reference sequence).